This TCR beta chain came from a study of beta chain features in type 1 diabetes. The V gene end was trimmed by 1 base and the J gene end by 2 bases; junction bases not matched to a gene: 0. In germline, CDR1 is SGHRS, CDR2 YFSETQ. CDR3 length equals 14 residues. Every isolated RNA sample was fully reverse transcribed, so sequencing captured expressed TCRB transcripts. Clones were sequenced by immunoSEQ multiplex PCR, and TCRdb holds only the in-frame ones, with some missing. Among hundreds of thousands of clones listed, over 10% were seen once. This clone was found a few times. The same CDR3 arises from other DNA sequences in this sample as well.

The chain has TRBV5-1 and TRBJ1-2, with 9 bases aligning to TRBD1. Source material: naive CD4+ T cells from blood. The TCR was taken from a man younger than 35 in good health. DNA for the CDR3: TGCGCCAGCAGCTTGACAGGGGGCAACTATGGCTACACCTTC. Protein product: CASSLTGGNYGYTF. The whole variable domain, filled in from reference TRBV5-1 and TRBJ1-2, reads KAGVTQTPRYLIKTRGQQVTLSCSPISGHRSVSWYQQTPGQGLQFLFEYFSETQRNKGNFPGRFSGRQFSNSRSEMNVSTLELGDSALYLCASSLTGGNYGYTFGSGTRLTVV.